This T cell receptor (beta chain) comes out of a study of blood T cells in healthy people across ages. Study-level results: Strong correlation was found linking TCR beta diversity to naive T cell percentage.

Individuals who donated were healthy Caucasians from Russia aged roughly 6 to 100. Each donor supplied around 9.9 milliliters of peripheral blood. There are 15 residues in the CDR3. The germline gives CDR1 KGHSH, CDR2 LQKENI. A remark on this clonotype: No antigen is known for it.

A second PCR of 7 to 11 cycles used a sample-barcoded 5' primer and a J-beta primer mix. Each cDNA molecule received a tag from a template-switch adaptor that had 12 random nucleotides. TCRdb ran MiXCR on the 5' RACE reads and lists one entry per CDR3 protein. The sample lists approximately 1.5 million distinct CDR3 sequences, 40% to 45% seen once, with 4% in the top ten. Specimen: blood. The chain combines TRBV18 with TRBJ2-4; either TRBD1 or TRBD2 may fit D (6 bases each). TRBJ2-7 matches the DNA end more closely, so the J call is doubtful. This receptor was identified in a woman younger than 35 in good health. This chain's CDR3 is CASSKRTLQGGEQYF. The CDR3 bases are TGTGCCAGCTCGAAAAGAACACTACAGGGAGGCGAGCAGTACTTC.